The 2 T cell receptor beta chains listed next were all sequenced from one sample in a study of cytomegalovirus exposure and HLA in healthy donors. The primer mix had 60 Vbeta and 13 Jbeta primers. The protocol was immunoSEQ multiplex PCR, while the TCRdb copy is restricted to in-frame clones and leaves out a portion. The data contain some 98,000 clones, approximately 70% of them singletons. The sample was PBMCs. These receptor sequences come from a man aged 45-65 years in good health and CMV-seronegative.

This clone was recorded a few times. The CDR3 carries no conserved terminal phenylalanine or tryptophan, so it likely arises from a read error. No DNA is shown, since the ends of the CDR3 on it are uncertain; the CDR3 is the one TCRdb lists. The chain employs TRBV6-1 and TRBJ1-2. Inclusive of both ends, the CDR3 amounts to 17 amino acids. CDR1 and CDR2 (germline): MNHNS, SASEGT. The CDR3 sequence: CASSDLGGETTLRYGYV.

A few counts support this clone. The V and J genes are TRBV28 and TRBJ1-1, with D tentatively TRBD1 (6 bases). There are 12 residues in the CDR3. Trimming pared 5 bases from V and 6 bases from J, leaving 10 bases between. Germline V lookup: CDR1 MDHEN, CDR2 SYDVKM. CDR3 bases: TGTGCCAGCAGTCCGGACAGCTCTGAAGCTTTCTTT. Its translation is CASSPDSSEAFF.